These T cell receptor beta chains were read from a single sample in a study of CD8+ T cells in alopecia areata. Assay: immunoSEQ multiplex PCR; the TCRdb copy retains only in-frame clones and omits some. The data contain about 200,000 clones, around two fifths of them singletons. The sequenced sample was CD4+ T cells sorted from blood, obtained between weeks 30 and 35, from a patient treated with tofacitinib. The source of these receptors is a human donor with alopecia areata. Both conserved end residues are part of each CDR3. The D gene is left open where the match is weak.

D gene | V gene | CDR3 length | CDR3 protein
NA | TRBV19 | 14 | CASTQTQTAATQYF
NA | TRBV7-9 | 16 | CASSLAVQGPTDTQYF
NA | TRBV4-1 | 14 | CASSQDLPPYEQYF
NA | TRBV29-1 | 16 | CSVEDRDHQVTGELFF
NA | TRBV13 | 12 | CASRENTDTQYF
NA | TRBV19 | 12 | CASSMLRDPQHF
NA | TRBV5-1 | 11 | CASGPSNEQFF
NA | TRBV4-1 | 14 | CASSQDGRPGELFF
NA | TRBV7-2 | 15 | CASSLTHGRADTQYF
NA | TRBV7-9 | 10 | CASSSPGYTF
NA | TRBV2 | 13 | CASSQDRFNEQFF
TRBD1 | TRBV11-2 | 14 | CASSSGQGWIGAFF
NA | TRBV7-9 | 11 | CASRMDYEQYF
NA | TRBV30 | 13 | CAWTLQGRQPQHF
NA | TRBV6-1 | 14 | CASRNPGQSEKLFF
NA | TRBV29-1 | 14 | CSVEVYGVSNGYTF
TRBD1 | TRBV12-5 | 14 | CASVLRGPPHGYTF
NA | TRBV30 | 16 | CAWSVKYPGASYEQYF
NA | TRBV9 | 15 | CASSVAWGGNQPQHF
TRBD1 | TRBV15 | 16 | CATSRDWNRGSDTQYF
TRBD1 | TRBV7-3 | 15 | CASSFTGGRYNEQFF
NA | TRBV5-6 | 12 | CASSFYRQPQHF
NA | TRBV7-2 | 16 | CASSLVGRGSSYEQYF
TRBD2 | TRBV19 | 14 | CASNPGGTTDTQYF
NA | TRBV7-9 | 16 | CASSFFAGISTDTQYF
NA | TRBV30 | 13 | CAWSPGEVYEQYF
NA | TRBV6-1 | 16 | CASSDDPGRWAGELFF
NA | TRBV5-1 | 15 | CASSFDDPRIDTIYF
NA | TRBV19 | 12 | CASSGYTGELFF
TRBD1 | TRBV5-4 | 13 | CASSKQGDGVYTF